One and the same sample provided the 13 T cell receptor beta chains below, sequenced in a study of yellow fever vaccine responses in identical twins. TCRdb called the RT-PCR reads again in MiXCR, with one record for every CDR3 protein. The sample holds tens of thousands of distinct CDR3 sequences, 60% to 85% seen once. Sequencing was performed on T cells from blood (PBMCs), unsorted or a sorted subset (not recorded which), taken before or after yellow fever vaccination (not recorded which). The receptor set was obtained from a young woman who received the yellow fever vaccine.

V and J are TRBV7-6 and TRBJ1-1, with D unclear. Germline CDR1 SGHVS, CDR2 FNYEAQ. Between the trimmed V and J ends, which lost 5 bases and 0 bases, there was a span of 7 bases. The length of the CDR3 is 13 residues. Here the CDR3 reads CASSQDLNTEAFF. The CDR3 DNA is TGTGCCAGCAGCCAAGACTTGAACACTGAAGCTTTCTTT. The full variable domain, completed using reference TRBV7-6 and TRBJ1-1, is GAGVSQSPRYKVTKRGQDVALRCDPISGHVSLYWYRQALGQGPEFLTYFNYEAQQDKSGLPNDRFSAERPEGSISTLTIQRTEQRDSAMYRCASSQDLNTEAFFGQGTRLTVV.

The chain has TRBV13 and TRBJ2-5; a weak D match, TRBD2 (6 bases). Germline V gene data show CDR1 as PRHDT and CDR2 as FYEKMQ (reference sequence). The length of the CDR3 is 15 residues. Trimming cost V 5 bases and J 2 bases, with 15 bases left between them. CDR3 bases: TGTGCCAGCAGCAAACTCGGGACTCCTCAAGAGACCCAGTACTTC. Translating it yields CASSKLGTPQETQYF.

Only one count was recorded for this clonotype. The chain recombines TRBV7-8 with TRBJ2-4, with 8 bases aligning to TRBD1. The junction had 4 bases not matched to a gene; V was cut back by 5 bases and J by 4 bases. Germline loops: CDR1 SGHVS, CDR2 FQNEAQ. The CDR3 contains 14 residues. For the CDR3, the DNA is TGTGCCAGCAGCCTCCGGGACAGGAAAAACATTCAGTACTTC. The encoded protein is CASSLRDRKNIQYF.

The chain uses TRBV28 and TRBJ2-7; 12 bases fit TRBD2. V lost 5 bases to trimming and J lost 4 bases; unmatched junction nucleotides: 3. Germline assignment: CDR1 MDHEN and CDR2 SYDVKM. CDR3 length: 14 residues. CDR3 nucleotide sequence: TGTGCCAGCAGTGTTACTAGCGGGAGGTACGAGCAGTACTTC. It codes for CASSVTSGRYEQYF.

The chain combines TRBV13 with TRBJ1-4; tentative D call: TRBD1 (6 bases). The CDR3 contains 16 residues. V was pared by 5 bases and J by 7 bases, with 20 bases between. Germline CDR1 is PRHDT and CDR2 is FYEKMQ (reference sequence). The CDR3 coding sequence is TGTGCCAGCAGCGTCCGCGTGGCAGGGGAAATTGAAAAACTGTTTTTT. This sequence encodes CASSVRVAGEIEKLFF.

The V and J genes are TRBV29-1 and TRBJ2-7; D might be TRBD1 or TRBD2, each matching 5 bases. The CDR3 has 12 amino acids. Germline CDR1 reads SQVTM; CDR2 reads ANQGSEA. The V end was cut by 6 bases, the J end by 3 bases, with 12 bases between. CDR3 sequence: CSVGESYYEQYF. CDR3 DNA: TGCAGCGTGGGGGAGAGTTACTACGAGCAGTACTTC.

This clonotype was observed a single time. The genes are TRBV20-1 and TRBJ2-1; D assignment may be TRBD1 or TRBD2 (6 bases each). This CDR3 has 13 amino acids. Trimming removed 2 bases from V and 9 bases from J, with 14 bases in between. CDR1 and CDR2 (germline): DFQATT, SNEGSKA (reference sequence). DNA of the CDR3: TGCAGTGCTAGAAACAGCGGAGGGGGTGAGCAGTTCTTC. Translating it yields CSARNSGGGEQFF.

The V and J genes are TRBV6-4 and TRBJ2-1; D gene ambiguous. Trimming took 6 bases from V and 4 from J, leaving 10 bases between them. Germline V gives CDR1 MRHNA, CDR2 SNTAGT. The CDR3 consists of 13 residues. CDR3 amino acids: CASRTLVYNEQFF. CDR3 DNA sequence: TGTGCCAGCAGGACTCTAGTTTACAATGAGCAGTTCTTC.

V and J are TRBV10-3 and TRBJ2-2, with D maybe TRBD1 (5 bases). Trimming took off 7 bases at V and 3 bases at J, with 18 bases between the two ends. The CDR3 runs to 16 residues. Germline CDR1 ENHRY, CDR2 SYGVKD. The CDR3 here is CAIIRGAKNDTGELFF. The CDR3 DNA follows: TGTGCCATCATTAGGGGCGCGAAGAATGACACCGGGGAGCTGTTTTTT.

This rearrangement joins TRBV14 to TRBJ1-2; 9 positions agree with TRBD1. CDR1 is SGHDN, CDR2 FVKESK, per germline. The CDR3 spans 15 residues. The V segment lost 2 bases and the J segment 3 bases; nucleotides outside the gene matches: 4. CDR3 amino acids: CASSQRGQGHYGYTF. CDR3 DNA sequence: TGTGCCAGCAGCCAAAGGGGACAGGGACACTATGGCTACACCTTC.

V is TRBV12-3 or TRBV12-4 and J is TRBJ1-5, with D uncertain. CDR3 length equals 18 residues. V was pared by 2 bases and J by 3 bases, with 20 bases between. In DNA, the CDR3 is TGTGCCAGCAGTTTAATAGCCTCGACCCGACCGTTCAATCAGCCCCAGCATTTT. This encodes CASSLIASTRPFNQPQHF.

The sample holds one count of this clonotype. The chain employs TRBV20-1 and TRBJ2-1; no firm D call. There are 10 residues in the CDR3. Germline CDR1 reads DFQATT; CDR2 reads SNEGSKA (reference sequence). V lost 5 bases and J lost 10, with 9 bases in between. CDR3 sequence reads: CSAGDMEQFF. The CDR3 region has the DNA TGCAGTGCTGGCGACATGGAGCAGTTCTTC.

The chain uses TRBV2 and TRBJ2-1; D assignment may be TRBD1 or TRBD2 (5 bases each). Between the trimmed V and J ends, which lost 4 bases and 4 bases, there was a span of 14 bases. This CDR3 has 15 amino acids. CDR1 is SNHLY and CDR2 is FYNNEI in the germline V gene. This CDR3 reads CASSVRDGRYNEQFF. The CDR3 DNA reads as TGTGCCAGCAGTGTCCGGGACGGAAGGTACAATGAGCAGTTCTTC.